A single sample is the source of the 27 T cell receptor beta chains below, sequenced in a study of cytomegalovirus exposure and HLA in healthy donors (TCRdb year 2017). The receptor library was made with the immunoSEQ multiplex PCR assay. TCRdb took over this immuneACCESS table, retaining in-frame rearrangements with V and J assigned. Such tables are incomplete; in checked studies, under half of the missing clones stem from an unresolved V gene, and the remainder is unexplained. The sample yields roughly 330,000 clones; approximately 86% were counted once. The ten largest clones represent about 1.2% of the sample. Sequenced material: PBMCs. These receptors originate from a woman aged 25 to 39 in good health and CMV-seropositive.

J is TRBJ1-1 and V is TRBV19; D not certain. Germline CDR1 LNHDA, CDR2 SQIVND (reference sequence). The CDR3 has 11 amino acids. V gave up 3 bases and J gave up 10 bases, with 9 bases separating them. CDR3: CASSIYNSAFF. In nucleotides, the CDR3 is TGTGCCAGTAGTATTTATAATTCAGCTTTCTTT.

This clone appeared once. The chain has TRBV6-5 and TRBJ2-5; D possibly matches TRBD1 or TRBD2 (6 bases each). CDR1 MNHEY and CDR2 SVGAGI come from the germline V gene. The CDR3 extends over 15 amino acids. Trimming removed 5 bases at V and 5 bases at J, with 18 bases between. CDR3 DNA sequence: TGTGCCAGCAGTGCAATTGGGGGGCCGAGGGAGACCCAGTACTTC. It specifies CASSAIGGPRETQYF.

J is TRBJ1-2 and V is TRBV9; 7 bases line up with TRBD1. The CDR3 is made up of 15 amino acids. J lost 6 bases, V lost 5 bases, and 13 bases had no gene match. Looked up from germline, CDR1 is SGDLS and CDR2 is YYNGEE. CDR3 residues: CASSPGGTADNGYTF. The CDR3 DNA reads TGTGCCAGCAGTCCCGGTGGGACAGCCGACAATGGCTACACCTTC.

This clone was seen just once. V usage is TRBV14 and J usage is TRBJ1-5; 7 bases align to TRBD1. Germline V gene data show CDR1 as SGHDN and CDR2 as FVKESK. The length of the CDR3 is 16 residues. With V trimmed by 0 bases and J by 6 bases, 8 bases remained unmatched. DNA for the CDR3: TGTGCCAGCAGCCAAGATTGTTTAGGGGGCGGTCAGCCCCAGCATTTT. Translating it yields CASSQDCLGGGQPQHF.

The chain uses TRBV14 and TRBJ2-7, with TRBD2 matching over 10 bases. CDR1 is SGHDN and CDR2 is FVKESK in the germline V gene. The CDR3 runs 15 residues. V lost 3 bases, J lost 6 bases, and 8 bases stayed unmatched. In DNA, the CDR3 is TGTGCCAGCAGCCATGCCGGGACTAGCGCCTCCGAGCAGTACTTC. Translation: CASSHAGTSASEQYF.

This chain connects TRBV19 to TRBJ1-1, with D uncertain. The CDR3 is 12 residues long. Germline lookup yields CDR1 LNHDA and CDR2 SQIVND (reference sequence). The ends were cut back, 5 bases at V and 8 bases at J, with 12 bases in the middle. The CDR3 is CASSSELPEAFF. CDR3 bases: TGTGCCAGTAGTTCGGAACTCCCCGAAGCTTTCTTT.

This clone has a single count. This rearrangement joins TRBV28 to TRBJ2-1; a possible D gene is TRBD2 (5 bases). CDR1 is MDHEN and CDR2 is SYDVKM in the germline V gene. The CDR3 is made up of 14 amino acids. The ends were cut back, 7 bases at V and 0 bases at J, with 10 bases in the middle. Written as DNA, the CDR3 is TGTGCCAGCAAACTAGGAAGCTCCTACAATGAGCAGTTCTTC. It translates to CASKLGSSYNEQFF.

V is TRBV10-3 and J is TRBJ1-6; D is uncertain. The CDR3 length is 14 residues. V lost 4 bases and J 9 bases, leaving 13 bases between the germline ends. Germline V lookup: CDR1 ENHRY, CDR2 SYGVKD. The CDR3 DNA is TGTGCCATCAGTGTCGCTTACCGGAGTTCACCCCTCCACTTT. It translates to CAISVAYRSSPLHF.

The rearrangement uses TRBV6-6 and TRBJ2-1; D gene unclear. With 5 bases removed from V and 11 bases from J, the gap between germline ends came to 13 bases. There are 12 residues in the CDR3. Germline V gene lookup returns CDR1 MNHNY and CDR2 SVGAGI (reference sequence). CDR3: CASSPRSFQQFF. CDR3 DNA: TGTGCCAGCAGTCCCAGGAGCTTTCAGCAGTTCTTC.

The chain links TRBV5-1 to TRBJ2-7; 7 bases are shared with TRBD1. V shed 7 bases, J shed 2 bases, and the junction held 6 bases outside the gene matches. This CDR3 contains 13 residues. Germline CDR1 SGHRS, CDR2 YFSETQ. The CDR3 region is CASRDSLAYEQYF. The CDR3, as DNA: TGCGCCAGCCGGGACAGCCTAGCCTACGAGCAGTACTTC. Full variable domain (rest looked up from reference TRBV5-1 and TRBJ2-7): KAGVTQTPRYLIKTRGQQVTLSCSPISGHRSVSWYQQTPGQGLQFLFEYFSETQRNKGNFPGRFSGRQFSNSRSEMNVSTLELGDSALYLCASRDSLAYEQYFGPGTRLTVT.

The genes are TRBV7-9 and TRBJ1-2; 8 bases align to TRBD1. The length of the CDR3 is 13 residues. Germline V lookup: CDR1 SEHNR, CDR2 FQNEAQ (reference sequence). V shed 6 bases and J 8 bases; nucleotides not matched to a gene: 8. The CDR3 reads CASRVDRDIGYTF. DNA of the CDR3: TGTGCCAGCAGAGTGGACAGGGACATCGGCTACACCTTC. Full variable domain (missing parts from reference TRBV7-9 and TRBJ1-2): DTGVSQNPRHKITKRGQNVTFRCDPISEHNRLYWYRQTLGQGPEFLTYFQNEAQLEKSRLLSDRFSAERPKGSFSTLEIQRTEQGDSAMYLCASRVDRDIGYTFGSGTRLTVV.

The count of this clone is one. The V call is TRBV7-6, the J call TRBJ2-1; no firm D call. Germline V gene lookup returns CDR1 SGHVS and CDR2 FNYEAQ. With 4 bases removed from V and 2 bases from J, the gap between germline ends came to 3 bases. This CDR3 has 12 residues. The CDR3 DNA sequence: TGTGCCAGCAGCTCAACCTACAATGAGCAGTTCTTC. Translation: CASSSTYNEQFF.

This clone was counted only a few times. This chain connects TRBV5-6 to TRBJ1-2; TRBD1 matches 7 bases. CDR1 and CDR2 from the germline V gene are SGHDT and YYEEEE. This CDR3 is built from 11 residues. The V segment lost 7 bases and the J segment 10 bases; nucleotides outside the gene matches: 7. The CDR3 reads CASVQGSIYTF. CDR3 in DNA: TGTGCCAGCGTACAGGGGTCAATCTACACCTTC.

This clone was detected only a few times. CDR3 amino acids: CASSKRADQPQHF. CDR3 nucleotide sequence: TGTGCCAGCAGTAAACGGGCCGATCAGCCCCAGCATTTT. The chain links TRBV6-5 to TRBJ1-5; D is unclear. The germline V gene has CDR1 MNHEY and CDR2 SVGAGI. This CDR3 contains 13 residues. Trimming removed 5 bases from V and 5 bases from J, with 10 bases in between.

The rearrangement links TRBV11-2 to TRBJ2-5; TRBD2 matches at 9 bases. Germline assignment: CDR1 SGHAT and CDR2 FQNNGV. Trimming cost V 5 bases and J 6 bases; bases outside gene matches: 13. This CDR3 spans 16 amino acids. The CDR3 DNA reads as TGTGCCAGCAGCGCCGCCCTGATAGCGGGAGTAAAGACCCAGTACTTC. Translation gives CASSAALIAGVKTQYF.

The chain combines TRBV6-1 with TRBJ1-6; D ambiguous. The V gene's germline CDR1 is MNHNS and CDR2 SASEGT. Trimming removed 0 bases at V and 0 bases at J, with 12 bases between. CDR3 length: 18 residues. The CDR3 sequence is CASSEAHVPSSYNSPLHF. In DNA, the CDR3 is TGTGCCAGCAGTGAAGCGCATGTTCCGAGCTCCTATAATTCACCCCTCCACTTT.

The CDR3 nucleotides read TGTGCCAGCAGCTTGATGGGGGGGGCTGGCACCGGGGAGCTGTTTTTT. Encoded protein: CASSLMGGAGTGELFF. The rearrangement uses TRBV5-6 and TRBJ2-2; a weak D match, TRBD2 (7 bases). V lost 1 base and J lost 4, with 14 bases in between. The germline V gene has CDR1 SGHDT and CDR2 YYEEEE. The CDR3 has 16 residues.

This chain links TRBV7-9 with TRBJ2-7; D gene uncertain. The germline gives CDR1 SEHNR, CDR2 FQNEAQ (reference sequence). The CDR3 sequence is 12 residues long. Trimming shortened V by 3 bases and J by 2 bases, and 5 bases separated the two germline ends. The CDR3 protein is CASSLAAYEQYF. The CDR3 region has the DNA TGTGCCAGCAGCTTGGCAGCCTACGAGCAGTACTTC. The entire variable domain, with the rest obtained from reference TRBV7-9 and TRBJ2-7, is as follows: DTGVSQNPRHKITKRGQNVTFRCDPISEHNRLYWYRQTLGQGPEFLTYFQNEAQLEKSRLLSDRFSAERPKGSFSTLEIQRTEQGDSAMYLCASSLAAYEQYFGPGTRLTVT.

This clone was counted once. The chain uses TRBV5-8 and TRBJ1-5; D is ambiguous. The germline V and J ends were trimmed by 1 base and 5 bases, with 10 bases remaining between them. Germline values: CDR1 SGHTS, CDR2 YDEGEE. CDR3 length: 14 amino acids. The CDR3 here is CASSLTGEDQPQHF. CDR3 sequence (DNA): TGTGCCAGCAGCTTGACGGGCGAGGATCAGCCCCAGCATTTT.

The V and J genes are TRBV6-5 and TRBJ2-3; 8 positions agree with TRBD1. CDR1 is MNHEY, CDR2 SVGAGI, per germline. Unmatched junction bases numbered 5, after V lost 4 bases and J lost 2 bases. The CDR3 is made up of 15 amino acids. The CDR3: CASSLGQGATDTQYF. In DNA, the CDR3 is TGTGCCAGCAGTTTAGGACAGGGCGCCACAGATACGCAGTATTTT.

This chain uses TRBV6-5 with TRBJ2-3, with D possibly being TRBD2 (5 bases). This CDR3 has 13 amino acids. Germline CDR1 is MNHEY and CDR2 is SVGAGI. With 0 bases removed from V and 7 bases from J, the gap between germline ends came to 8 bases. The CDR3 protein is CASSYSGGHTQYF. The CDR3 nucleotides read TGTGCCAGCAGTTACTCCGGAGGCCATACGCAGTATTTT.

The gene calls are TRBV18 and TRBJ2-5; 10 nucleotides agree with TRBD1. V dropped 8 bases and J dropped 3; count of bases not matched to a gene: 3. The germline CDR1 and CDR2 sequences are KGHSH and LQKENI. The CDR3 covers 13 residues. The CDR3, as DNA: TGTGCCAGCGCGGACAGGGGGGAAGAGACCCAGTACTTC. Translating gives CASADRGEETQYF. Filled out from reference TRBV18 and TRBJ2-5, the complete variable domain reads NAGVMQNPRHLVRRRGQEARLRCSPMKGHSHVYWYRQLPEEGLKFMVYLQKENIIDESGMPKERFSAEFPKEGPSILRIQQVVRGDSAAYFCASADRGEETQYFGPGTRLLVL.

The chain uses TRBV5-4 and TRBJ2-5, with TRBD1 matching over 7 bases. This CDR3 has 15 amino acids. CDR1 and CDR2 from the germline V gene are SGHNT and YYREEE (reference sequence). Trimming at V came to 1 base and at J to 2 bases, leaving 5 bases not matched to a gene. The CDR3 bases are TGTGCCAGCAGCTTGCGGGACAGACCTCAAGAGACCCAGTACTTC. As protein: CASSLRDRPQETQYF.

The chain couples TRBV27 to TRBJ2-7, with 8 nucleotides matching TRBD1. The V and J ends lost 5 bases and 1 base, in that order; junction bases with no gene match: 10. The CDR3 extends over 16 amino acids. The germline V gene has CDR1 MNHEY and CDR2 SMNVEV (reference sequence). The CDR3 spells CASSSRGRGDSYEQYF. CDR3 DNA sequence: TGTGCCAGCAGTAGCAGGGGGCGCGGGGATTCCTACGAGCAGTACTTC.

The chain joins TRBV6-4 to TRBJ2-7; D not resolved. Germline values: CDR1 MRHNA, CDR2 SNTAGT. V was clipped by 7 bases and J by 3 bases, with 10 bases between them. This CDR3 region has 12 residues. CDR3 bases: TGTGCCAGCACTGCTGATGGCTACGAGCAGTACTTC. Encoded protein: CASTADGYEQYF.

A note on this clone: This same CDR3 is encoded by further DNA sequences in the sample. This chain links TRBV27 with TRBJ2-5, with 11 bases fitting TRBD2. V was clipped by 5 bases and J by 1 base; unmatched bases: 3. The CDR3 loop spans 15 amino acids. Per the germline V gene, CDR1 is MNHEY and CDR2 is SMNVEV (reference sequence). The CDR3 nucleotides read TGTGCCAGCAGTCTAGCGGGAGGCCCCCAAGAGACCCAGTACTTC. It yields the protein CASSLAGGPQETQYF.

The chain is built from TRBV20-1 and TRBJ1-2; D remains ambiguous. CDR3 length equals 11 residues. Germline-derived CDR1 and CDR2 are DFQATT and SNEGSKA (reference sequence). V was trimmed by 6 bases and J by 6 bases, leaving 11 bases between them. The CDR3 is CSAIAENGYTF. Here the CDR3 DNA reads TGCAGTGCGATAGCCGAGAATGGCTACACCTTC.